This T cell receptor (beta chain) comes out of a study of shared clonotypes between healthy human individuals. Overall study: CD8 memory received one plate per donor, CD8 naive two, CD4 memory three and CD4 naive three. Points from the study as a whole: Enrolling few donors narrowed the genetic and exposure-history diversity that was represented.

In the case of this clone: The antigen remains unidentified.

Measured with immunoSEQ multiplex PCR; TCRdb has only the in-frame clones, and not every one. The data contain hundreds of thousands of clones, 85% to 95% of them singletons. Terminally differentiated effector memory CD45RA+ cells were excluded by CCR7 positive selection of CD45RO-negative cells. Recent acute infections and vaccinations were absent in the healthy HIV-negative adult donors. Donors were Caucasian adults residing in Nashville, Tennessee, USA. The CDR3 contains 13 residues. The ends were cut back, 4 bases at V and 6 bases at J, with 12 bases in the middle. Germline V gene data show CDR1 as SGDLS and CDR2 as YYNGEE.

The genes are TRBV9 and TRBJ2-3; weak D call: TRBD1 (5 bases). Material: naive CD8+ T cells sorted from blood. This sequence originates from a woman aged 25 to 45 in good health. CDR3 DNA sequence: TGTGCCAGCAGCCCCCGACAGTTGGATACGCAGTATTTT. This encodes CASSPRQLDTQYF.